This passage covers 17 T cell receptor beta chains from one sample sequenced in a study of identical twins. MiXCR, applied by TCRdb to the 5' RACE reads, yields one record per CDR3 protein. The data show 650,000 to 800,000 distinct CDR3 sequences, approximately 9% seen once. This sample was shared with a second study, whose subject was yellow fever vaccine responses in identical twins.

Material for sequencing was PBMCs. The receptors shown here come from a woman between 18 and 29 years old in good health.

This clonotype appeared many times. V usage is TRBV7-9 and J usage is TRBJ2-7; D gene ambiguous. V lost 5 bases to trimming and J lost 6 bases, with 11 bases between them. The CDR3 spans 12 residues. Germline V gene data show CDR1 as SEHNR and CDR2 as FQNEAQ (reference sequence). The CDR3 coding sequence is TGTGCCAGCAGCCTAGACATGACCGAGCAGTACTTC. Encoded protein: CASSLDMTEQYF.

This clonotype was picked up many times. The chain has TRBV29-1 and TRBJ2-1; TRBD2 matches 9 bases. Germline CDR1 is SQVTM and CDR2 is ANQGSEA. The trim removed 3 bases at V and 7 bases at J, leaving 4 bases unmatched. The CDR3 has 13 amino acids. The CDR3 DNA follows: TGCAGCGTTGATTTTGCGGGAGGGAATGAGCAGTTCTTC. Translation gives CSVDFAGGNEQFF.

This clonotype was recorded a few times. The V gene is TRBV3-1, the J gene TRBJ2-5; TRBD2 matches 8 bases. J gave up 4 bases and V 1 base, and 8 bases lay outside the gene matches. Germline V gene sequence: CDR1 LGHDT, CDR2 YNNKEL (reference sequence). The CDR3 is made up of 16 amino acids. CDR3 DNA sequence: TGTGCCAGCAGCCAAGTACCGGGGGGGAGGGGAGAGACCCAGTACTTC. The encoded protein is CASSQVPGGRGETQYF.

This clonotype has a count of ten or more. The V and J genes are TRBV4-3 and TRBJ2-7, with TRBD2 identical over 8 bases. Unmatched junction bases numbered 7, after V lost 0 bases and J lost 3 bases. This CDR3 has 16 amino acids. Germline V gives CDR1 LGHNA, CDR2 YSLEER. Here the CDR3 DNA reads TGCGCCAGCAGCCAAGATCTATTTACTAGCGGCTACGAGCAGTACTTC. Translating it yields CASSQDLFTSGYEQYF.

This clonotype was detected a few times. The J gene is TRBJ2-7, the V gene TRBV20-1; 8 bases are shared with TRBD2. This CDR3 comprises 14 residues. Looked up from germline, CDR1 is DFQATT and CDR2 is SNEGSKA (reference sequence). Trimming cost V 2 bases and J 1 base; bases outside gene matches: 4. This CDR3 is CSARRVAGSYEQYF. CDR3 coding DNA: TGCAGTGCTAGACGAGTAGCGGGATCCTACGAGCAGTACTTC.

V and J are TRBV18 and TRBJ1-2; D is unclear. This CDR3 spans 12 amino acids. Germline V gene lookup returns CDR1 KGHSH and CDR2 LQKENI. The germline V and J ends were trimmed by 3 bases and 4 bases, with 6 bases remaining between them. The CDR3 reads CASSPRSYGYTF. The DNA of the CDR3 is TGTGCCAGCTCACCGCGTTCCTATGGCTACACCTTC.

This clonotype was observed a handful of times. J is TRBJ1-1 and V is TRBV20-1; D unclear. V lost 1 base and J lost 8, with 8 bases in between. CDR1 DFQATT and CDR2 SNEGSKA come from the germline V gene (reference sequence). The CDR3 covers 11 residues. The CDR3 loop reads CSARGGEEAFF. The CDR3 bases are TGCAGTGCTAGAGGTGGGGAGGAAGCTTTCTTT.

This clonotype was picked up many times. The chain recombines TRBV12-3 or TRBV12-4 with TRBJ2-1, with 8 bases lining up with TRBD2. The CDR3 extends over 17 amino acids. V dropped 7 bases and J dropped 1; count of bases not matched to a gene: 12. The CDR3 nucleotides read TGTGCCAGCATGAGGCAGCGGGAGCCAGGTTCCTACAATGAGCAGTTCTTC. Protein product: CASMRQREPGSYNEQFF.

This clonotype was seen at least ten times. The chain joins TRBV15 to TRBJ2-3; D remains unclear. The germline V and J ends were trimmed by 1 base and 2 bases, with 10 bases remaining between them. The germline V gene has CDR1 LNHNV and CDR2 YYDKDF (reference sequence). CDR3 length equals 15 residues. The CDR3 DNA sequence: TGTGCCACCAGCAGAGCCAGATACCCCACAGATACGCAGTATTTT. This gives the protein CATSRARYPTDTQYF.

This clonotype was observed a few times. The chain employs TRBV12-3 or TRBV12-4 and TRBJ1-4, with 7 positions matching TRBD1. The CDR3 spans 15 residues. V lost 5 bases to trimming and J lost 10 bases; unmatched junction nucleotides: 13. The CDR3 coding sequence is TGTGCCAGCAGTCCTAGCGGGTCACAGGGGCGAAAACTGTTTTTT. Protein: CASSPSGSQGRKLFF.

Many counts were recorded for this clonotype. The V and J genes are TRBV5-1 and TRBJ2-7, with D possibly matching TRBD1 (5 bases). This CDR3 has 13 residues. V was clipped by 2 bases and J by 5 bases, with 11 bases between them. CDR1 and CDR2 from the germline V gene are SGHRS and YFSETQ. The DNA of the CDR3 is TGCGCCAGCAGCTTTCTGCAGGGCCACGAGCAGTACTTC. Amino acids: CASSFLQGHEQYF.

This clonotype was counted only a few times. The chain has TRBV4-3 and TRBJ2-2, with TRBD1 identical over 10 bases. The V gene end was trimmed by 4 bases and the J gene end by 1 base; junction bases not matched to a gene: 9. The CDR3 contains 18 residues. From germline, CDR1 is LGHNA and CDR2 YSLEER. CDR3 bases: TGCGCCAGCAGCCTGGAGACAGGGGGCCCCTTGAACACCGGGGAGCTGTTTTTT. This gives the protein CASSLETGGPLNTGELFF.

This clonotype was detected a few times. The chain is built from TRBV11-2 and TRBJ2-4; TRBD2 matches at 10 bases. Germline values: CDR1 SGHAT, CDR2 FQNNGV. The CDR3 contains 14 residues. Germline trimming cut 0 bases from V and 15 bases from J; bases unmatched to any gene: 8. The CDR3 DNA follows: TGTGCCAGCAGCTTAGAACCCACTAGCGGGAACAGGTACTTC. As protein: CASSLEPTSGNRYF.

The genes are TRBV4-3 and TRBJ2-3; no firm D call. CDR3 length equals 13 residues. Germline loops: CDR1 LGHNA, CDR2 YSLEER. V lost 3 bases and J 1 base, leaving 5 bases between the germline ends. The CDR3 here is CASSHDRTDTQYF. The CDR3 DNA reads as TGCGCCAGCAGCCACGACCGCACAGATACGCAGTATTTT.

This chain joins TRBV4-1 and TRBJ2-3; 7 bases are a match to TRBD1. Trimming cost V 3 bases and J 5 bases; bases outside gene matches: 8. The CDR3 totals 15 residues. Germline-derived CDR1 and CDR2 are MGHRA and YSYEKL. The CDR3 DNA sequence: TGCGCCAGCAGCCAGGTCGACAGGGATCAAGATACGCAGTATTTT. It translates to CASSQVDRDQDTQYF.

This clonotype was counted ten times or more. The chain combines TRBV12-3 or TRBV12-4 with TRBJ1-4; 8 bases map to TRBD1. The CDR3 contains 15 residues. V trimming: 6 bases; J trimming: 7 bases; junction bases outside the gene matches: 10. The chain's CDR3 is CASRGFDRGGEKLFF. The CDR3 region has the DNA TGTGCCAGCAGGGGCTTCGACAGGGGCGGTGAAAAACTGTTTTTT.

As for this clonotype: A clone one base away is much larger, so this may be a read error. The chain uses TRBV2 and TRBJ2-7; the D gene is possibly TRBD2 (6 bases). The CDR3 is 15 amino acids. The V and J ends lost 4 bases and 2 bases respectively, with 15 bases between them. The V gene's germline CDR1 is SNHLY and CDR2 FYNNEI. The CDR3 region has the DNA TGTGCCAGCAGTGTAGTCAAGGGACTGCCCTACGAGCAGTACTTC. Its translation: CASSVVKGLPYEQYF.